A single TCR beta chain is shown here with its context. No antigen is known for it. Germline V gives CDR1 ENHRY, CDR2 SYGVKD. V was clipped by 0 bases and J by 0 bases, with 8 bases between them. The CDR3 totals 15 residues. Via MiXCR, TCRdb re-called the RACE reads, giving one row per CDR3 protein. The sample lists a few hundred thousand distinct CDR3 sequences; around 5.5% were seen once. These data originate in a study of human T cells and chemical hapten exposure. Study as a whole: 2% DPC applied to a 2 cm by 2 cm arm area sensitized donors. Mostly female, the patients presented with alopecia areata, totalis or universalis. Findings and limits, study-wide: It was expanded TCRs that formed significantly more large CDR3 similarity clusters than controls did.

Time point reported: pre-sensitization, week 0. Described treatment: therapeutic diphenylcyclopropenone sensitization with weekly scalp DPC. The input for sequencing was whole blood, taken in connection with sensitization to the hapten diphenylcyclopropenone (DPC). The chain links TRBV10-3 to TRBJ1-1, with D possibly being TRBD1 (5 bases). The source is a woman under 30 with alopecia areata. Some clones in this sample may be carry-over from other donors' samples. CDR3 residues: CAISESQGVNTEAFF. CDR3 sequence (DNA): TGTGCCATCAGTGAGTCTCAGGGAGTGAACACTGAAGCTTTCTTT.